The present TCR beta chain was sequenced within a study of cytomegalovirus exposure and HLA in healthy donors (TCRdb year 2017). Study-level background: An earlier analysis of around 600 of the donors reported approximately 290 Gb of sequence data and some 120 million unique TCR beta sequences from approximately 180 million T cells. The study was designed to test whether signatures of past pathogen exposure could be identified by cataloging public T cell receptors. Donor age, sex, ethnicity and CMV serostatus were compiled together with the repertoire data. Several DR-DQ haplotypes were handled as single units for association and clustering because linkage in the cohort was strong. The T cell repertoires of around 670 subjects were profiled by immunosequencing and related to cytomegalovirus serostatus. Among about 400 genotyped donors of the cohort, an average of roughly 230,000 unique TCR beta nucleotide sequences was sequenced per donor, of which about 18% were non-productive. Every repertoire in the discovery cohort had been generated on one and the same sequencing platform. HLA typing covered class I and class II loci at four-digit resolution. In the later analysis, no new phenotypic data were used to find candidate immune exposures; instead, reliance was placed on TCR beta sequences and their occurrence across donors. Of the roughly 400 genotyped donors, about 84% fell in the genetic ancestry cluster associated with self-reported Caucasian donors. In addition to the first cohort of around 670 subjects, a separate validation cohort of 130 or so different subjects was used. To decide whether each TCR beta V gene segment behaved as functional or pseudogenic, an earlier analysis of some 600 of the donors relied on high-throughput TCR beta sequencing. An early release covering approximately 600 HLA-typed donors comprised about 300 gigabases of sequencing data and around 85 million unique TCR sequences. In a later analysis, previously published TCR beta repertoires from 550 to 750 donors were re-analyzed and high-resolution HLA genotyping was added so that TCR occurrence patterns could be studied. A later genetic analysis used genome-wide SNP genotypes for about 55% of the 666 donors, treating that subset as a discovery cohort. To predict cytomegalovirus infection status, the study brought together high-throughput TCR immunosequencing, statistical association of individual TCRs with disease status, and machine learning. Typing coverage differed by locus: A, B, C, DRB1 and DQB1 were typed in about 629-630 donors, DQA1 in 522, DPA1 in 600 to 610, and DPB1 in 450 to 480.

Findings and caveats that apply to the study as a whole: When HLA alleles, especially DR and DQ, strongly co-occurred, attributing TCR associations to individual alleles was difficult. Because HLA typing was unavailable for some donors at each locus, only the typed subset was used in association tests. Presence/absence analyses assumed roughly uniform sequencing depth across donors, an assumption that may not hold. In a later analysis, TCR association rates were found to vary across HLA loci, with the most associated TCRs seen for DRB1 alleles and the fewest for HLA-C alleles. Correlated functional status among segregating V segments might be attributable to linkage disequilibrium, but an unknown experimental factor could not be ruled out. Most CMV-associated TCR beta chains appeared to be HLA-restricted in a later analysis, and the HLA associations seemed to be driven largely by CMV exposure. CMV serostatus was the only immune exposure information available for the cohort. A later analysis associated about 17,000 TCR beta sequences with specific HLA alleles at a false discovery rate of 0.05. Because the 87-base-pair reads could not distinguish some IMGT-functional V segments, including TRBV6-2 and TRBV6-3, those segments were excluded. A further reported finding was that TCR beta sequences accurately predicted the HLA-A and HLA-B alleles for most subjects in the first cohort. In an earlier analysis of approximately 590 of the donors, most TCR beta V segments were observed in productive rearrangements about 90% or about 30% of the time, broadly matching IMGT annotations. Cytomegalovirus status was reported to be diagnosed by the classifier with high specificity and sensitivity in both the original and validation cohorts. Across donors, most TCR sequences were observed very rarely, whereas some public TCRs were present in many individuals. In a later genetic analysis, fewer N-insertions in productive TCRs were reported among donors in an Asian-associated ancestry cluster than the roughly 710-donor mean. In a later analysis, HLA-associated TCR beta chains were found to be more clonally expanded and to have lower generation probabilities than equally common non-associated chains. A later analysis reported that several top co-occurrence clusters appeared linked to parvovirus B19, influenza, CMV and Epstein-Barr virus. A later genetic analysis associated a missense DCLRE1C variant with V-gene and J-gene trimming of TCR beta chains, and an independent cohort replicated the association. The authors suggested that the approach could potentially be extended to other disease states and immunological phenotypes. The sequencing pipeline was judged likely to have produced a cluster of highly shared sequence variants as a technical artifact. In this cohort, only TCR beta chains were sequenced, and detectable features were limited by the absence of alpha or paired-chain data. In the study, approximately 160 TCR beta chains were listed as associated with cytomegalovirus. A few of the identified cytomegalovirus-associated TCR beta chains were confirmed in vitro to be specific for cytomegalovirus antigens. Because counts were too low, roughly 17 rarely observed V segments, including chromosome 9 orphons, were left out of the earlier analysis of some 600 of the donors.

The cohort comprised around 700 healthy bone marrow donors. All cohort members were sampled while nominally healthy, although unrecorded immune exposures were likely present. The donor was CMV seropositive and belonged to the group of about 290 seropositive cohort members. A peripheral blood sample was provided by each donor, and peripheral blood mononuclear cells were used for TCR beta sequencing. The Qiagen DNeasy Blood Extraction Kit was used to extract genomic DNA from the blood cell samples. Relative to germline, V is 7 bases shorter and J is 2 bases shorter, with 7 bases between their ends. From the cysteine up to the phenylalanine, the CDR3 has a length of 12 residues. CDR3 DNA is the only sequence kept; it has 36 bases, read in frame from the first base. The germline V gene sets CDR1 to MDHEN and CDR2 to SYDVKM. Library creation used the immunoSEQ multiplex PCR assay. The multiplex PCR relied on a mix of 60 forward primers for TCR Vbeta segments and 13 reverse primers for TCR Jbeta segments. A multiplex PCR assay on genomic DNA amplified the CDR3 region of rearranged TCR beta genes. The Illumina HiSeq System was used to sequence the amplified TCR beta libraries as 87-base-pair reads. The authors' pipeline ran thus. A later analysis tallied 75 million to 85 million unique TCR beta chains across the 700 or so repertoires, and around 10 million of those chains were shared by two or more donors. To remove PCR and sequencing errors, raw reads were error-corrected and collapsed into unique sequences using a nearest-neighbor algorithm that merged closely related sequences. CDR3 sequences were aligned to IMGT reference sequences to assign V, D and J gene segments. Each retained sequence needed at least a six-nucleotide match to both a V gene segment and a J gene segment. A rearrangement was called productive if the CDR3 had no stop codons and remained in frame with V and J, and every other rearrangement was called non-productive. CDR3 was defined by IMGT convention, running from the second conserved V-encoded cysteine to the conserved J-encoded phenylalanine. In an earlier analysis of more than 550 of the donors, sequences lacking an unambiguous match to a single V gene segment were excluded. In an earlier analysis of approximately 590 of the donors, V segments were called functional above 56.7% productive rearrangements and were called segregating when the between-donor standard deviation exceeded 5%. A statistical classification framework was built for diagnosing cytomegalovirus status from the catalog of TCR beta chain sequences. V and J gene assignment, in a later analysis, came from comparing TCR nucleotide sequences with IMGT/GENE-DB human TR gene sequences. A later analysis assigned CDR3 sequences and most-parsimonious VDJ recombination scenarios with the TCRdist pipeline. A later analysis defined each TCR beta chain by its CDR3 amino acid sequence plus V-gene family, and excluded reads lacking a unique V-gene family. As a way to deal with suspected cross-contamination and a sequencing artifact, a later analysis dropped roughly 600 nucleotide sequences that were highly shared and had low generation probability. For each public chain, a later analysis derived a clonal expansion index from normalized ranks of inferred template counts within each repertoire. Generation probabilities in a later analysis came from a VDJ recombination model fitted to out-of-frame rearrangements, and those results were checked against IGoR. A later analysis scored TCR-TCR, TCR-HLA and TCR-CMV co-occurrence with hypergeometric tests, applying a repertoire-size bias correction to TCR pairs. A later analysis estimated false discovery rates by permuting HLA or CMV assignments 20 times. In a later analysis, co-occurring TCRs were grouped using DBSCAN, and TCRdist sequence similarity was added for clustering within HLA-allele-positive subsets. Repertoires with fewer than 30,000 or more than 120,000 public chains, plus five repertoires with anomalous nucleotide sharing, were excluded from co-occurrence clustering. Not all clones reach the TCRdb copy of this immuneACCESS table, which keeps in-frame sequences only. Checked studies attribute under half of the gap to unresolved V genes and leave the rest unexplained. The DNA gave D and trimming, while V, J and clone size come from that table. For this sample the table gives some 170,000 clones, of which around 75% were detected only once. The ten largest clones add up to about 4.3% of the sample.

Points on this clone: The antigen it recognizes is unknown. The input lacks base qualities; no much larger clone sits a single base away.

The rearranged segments are TRBV28 and TRBJ2-3; too little of a D gene remains to name it. The source of this sequence is a man younger than 35 in good health and CMV-seropositive. Sequenced material: PBMCs. The DNA sequence is given as TGTGCCAGCAATCAGGCCACAGATACGCAGTATTTT. This yields the protein CASNQATDTQYF.